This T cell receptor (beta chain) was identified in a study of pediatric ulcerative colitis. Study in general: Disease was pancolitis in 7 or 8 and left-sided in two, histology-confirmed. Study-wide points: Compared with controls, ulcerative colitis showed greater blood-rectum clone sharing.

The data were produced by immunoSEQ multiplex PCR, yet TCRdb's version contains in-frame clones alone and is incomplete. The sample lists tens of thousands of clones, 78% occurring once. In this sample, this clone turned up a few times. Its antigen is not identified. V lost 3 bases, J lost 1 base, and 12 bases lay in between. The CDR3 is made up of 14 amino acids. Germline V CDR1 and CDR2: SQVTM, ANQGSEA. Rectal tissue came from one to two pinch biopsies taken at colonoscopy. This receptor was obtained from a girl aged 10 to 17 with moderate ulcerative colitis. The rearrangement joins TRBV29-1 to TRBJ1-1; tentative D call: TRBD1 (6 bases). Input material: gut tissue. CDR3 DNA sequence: TGCAGCGTTGAGACCAGGGGAGCGAACACTGAAGCTTTCTTT. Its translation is CSVETRGANTEAFF.